Sequencing of this TCR beta chain was carried out in a study of CD8+ T cells in alopecia areata listed by TCRdb under 2018. As for the study more broadly: Treated patients were enrolled in an open-label pilot trial of oral tofacitinib at 5 to 10 mg twice daily for moderate-to-severe alopecia areata. Human TCRbeta sequencing covered scalp tissue and sorted CD4+ and CD8+ peripheral blood T cells from patchy and totalis/universalis alopecia areata patients and healthy controls. Disease severity in treated patients was measured with the SALT score, which quantifies the percentage of affected scalp surface area. High-throughput TCRbeta sequencing was used to examine T cell clonal expansion in alopecia areata in both the C3H/HeJ mouse model and human patients. RNA came from the PAXgene miRNA kit for fixed scalp, the miRNeasy kit for PBMCs, and the RNeasy kit for mouse skin. Scalp clonality was compared among normal scalp (n=4), patchy alopecia areata scalp (n=8), and alopecia totalis/universalis scalp (n=8). TCRbeta CDR3 regions were amplified by immunoSEQ multiplex PCR using 35 Vbeta forward and 13 Jbeta reverse primers. Biopsies were taken from tofacitinib-treated patients at baseline and again at 4 and 24 weeks into treatment, and several of those patients also had a later scalp biopsy. Patients stayed on tofacitinib for 6 to 18 months and then had 6 months of follow-up off drug so that delayed response and recurrence could be assessed.

The library was obtained by the immunoSEQ multiplex PCR assay. RNA was extracted from all samples and reverse transcribed into cDNA, which served as template for TCR sequencing. First-strand cDNA was synthesized using SuperScript III with a 2:1 mix of oligo-dT and random hexamers. Amplification bias was assessed with a synthetic immune receptor repertoire, and residual bias was removed computationally. Turning to the authors' computational methods: After raw reads were preprocessed to remove errors, the CDR3 was defined following IMGT conventions as running from the conserved cysteine to phenylalanine. Clonality was computed by normalizing Shannon entropy by log2 of the number of productive unique TCRs and subtracting the result from 1. Whether scalp clones were CD4 or CD8 was inferred by matching scalp TCRbeta sequences against CD4 and CD8 repertoires sorted from blood. Entries here come from immuneACCESS through TCRdb and include only in-frame sequences with V and J called. Some clones fail to appear in such tables; in the studies checked, an unresolved V gene covers under half of the shortfall, and the cause of the remainder is unknown. For V, J and clone size, that table is used; D and trimming come from the DNA. In all, the sample holds 70,000 or so clones, and 29% of those were seen once. The top ten hold about 15% of the sample.

The time point label of this sample denotes: around 29 days on oral tofacitinib. This specimen's treatment or condition label, interpreted: oral pan-JAK inhibitor, 5-10 mg twice daily. From alopecia areata patients, peripheral blood was collected along with lesional scalp punch biopsies. PBMCs were isolated by density centrifugation and stained for CD3, CD4 and CD8, and CD4+ and CD8+ T cells were sorted on a FACSAria. Worth noting for this clone: No antigen is known for it. No base quality values were provided; no much bigger clone lies one nucleotide off.

Findings and caveats that apply to the study as a whole: Compared with normal scalp, lesional scalp, particularly in alopecia totalis/universalis, had higher clonality and more expanded CD8+ clones, which suggests antigenic drive. During tofacitinib treatment, many expanded lesional clones remained in scalp and blood, and this persistence may partly explain relapse after treatment is stopped. Shared TCR sequences between patients were less evident than in mice, which may be partly attributable to HLA diversity in the patient population. Unlike mouse skin, which is dominated by gammadelta T cells, normal human skin has resident alphabeta T cells that are also sequenced, and this complicates analysis of the scalp TCR repertoire. With tofacitinib, both scalp clonality and the number of expanded CD8+ clones among the top 100 scalp clones went down significantly. Because the treated cohort was small and included a single nonresponder, larger studies are needed to assess links between baseline CD8+ expansion and response.

The clonotype comes from a human donor with alopecia areata. The material sequenced was CD8+ T cells sorted from blood, taken at week 4, from a patient treated with tofacitinib.

The CDR3 loop reads CSVWMNTEAFF. The DNA is TGCAGCGTTTGGATGAACACTGAAGCTTTCTTT. The chain is encoded by TRBV29-1 joined to TRBJ1-1, with no confident D gene call. Taken from cysteine to phenylalanine, the CDR3 has 11 residues. The entry retains the CDR3 DNA only, 33 bases that are in frame from base 1. From a lookup of the germline V gene, CDR1 and CDR2 are SQVTM and ANQGSEA. V is reduced by 5 bases and J by 0 bases, leaving a spacing of 4 bases between them. Where the CDR3 stops, the reference TRBV29-1 and TRBJ1-1 genes take over; the full variable domain is SAVISQKPSRDICQRGTSLTIQCQVDSQVTMMFWYRQQPGQSLTLIATANQGSEATYESGFVIDKFPISRPNLTFSTLTVSNMSPEDSSIYLCSVWMNTEAFFGQGTRLTVV.